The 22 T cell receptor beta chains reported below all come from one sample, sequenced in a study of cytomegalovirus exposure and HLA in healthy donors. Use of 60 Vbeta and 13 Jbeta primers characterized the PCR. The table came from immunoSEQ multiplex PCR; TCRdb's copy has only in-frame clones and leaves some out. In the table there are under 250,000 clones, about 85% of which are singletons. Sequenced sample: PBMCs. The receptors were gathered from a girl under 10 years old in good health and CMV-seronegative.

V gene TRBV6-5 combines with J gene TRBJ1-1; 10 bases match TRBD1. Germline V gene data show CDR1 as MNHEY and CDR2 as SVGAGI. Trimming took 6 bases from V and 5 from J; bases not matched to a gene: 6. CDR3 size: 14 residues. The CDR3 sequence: CASREGQGRTEAFF. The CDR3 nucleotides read TGTGCCAGCAGGGAGGGACAGGGGAGGACTGAAGCTTTCTTT.

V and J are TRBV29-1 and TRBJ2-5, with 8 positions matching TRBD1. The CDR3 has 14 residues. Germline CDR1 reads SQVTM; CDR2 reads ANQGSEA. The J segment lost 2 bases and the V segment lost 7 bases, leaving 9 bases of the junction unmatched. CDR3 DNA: TGCAGCGGCGAGACAGGGGTCCGGCAAGAGACCCAGTACTTC. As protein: CSGETGVRQETQYF. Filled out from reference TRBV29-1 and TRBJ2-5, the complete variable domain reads SAVISQKPSRDICQRGTSLTIQCQVDSQVTMMFWYRQQPGQSLTLIATANQGSEATYESGFVIDKFPISRPNLTFSTLTVSNMSPEDSSIYLCSGETGVRQETQYFGPGTRLLVL.

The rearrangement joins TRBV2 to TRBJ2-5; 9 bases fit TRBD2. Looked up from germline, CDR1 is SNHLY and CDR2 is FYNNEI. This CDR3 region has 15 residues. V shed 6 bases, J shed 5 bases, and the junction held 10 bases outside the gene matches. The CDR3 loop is CASRNGGGARETQYF. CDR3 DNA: TGTGCCAGCAGGAACGGCGGGGGGGCGCGGGAGACCCAGTACTTC.

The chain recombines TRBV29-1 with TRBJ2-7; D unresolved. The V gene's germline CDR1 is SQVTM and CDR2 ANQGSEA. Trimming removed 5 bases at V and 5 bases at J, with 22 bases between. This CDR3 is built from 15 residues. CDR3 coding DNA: TGCAGCGTTCTCCGTAGAACCCACGTCAACCACGAGCAGTACTTC. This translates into CSVLRRTHVNHEQYF.

The CDR3 loop reads CASSPQAGSYEQYF. CDR3 in DNA: TGTGCCAGCTCACCCCAGGCAGGGTCCTACGAGCAGTACTTC. The J gene is TRBJ2-7, the V gene TRBV18; TRBD1 might be the D (5 bases). CDR1 is KGHSH and CDR2 is LQKENI in the germline V gene. Trimming cost V 3 bases and J 1 base, with 10 bases left between them. CDR3 length: 14 residues.

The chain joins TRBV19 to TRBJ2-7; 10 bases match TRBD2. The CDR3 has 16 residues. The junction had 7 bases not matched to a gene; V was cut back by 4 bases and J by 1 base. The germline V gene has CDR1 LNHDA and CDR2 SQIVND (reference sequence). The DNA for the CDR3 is TGTGCCAGTAGTAGCCCTGAGCGGGGGGGATCCTACGAGCAGTACTTC. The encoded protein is CASSSPERGGSYEQYF.

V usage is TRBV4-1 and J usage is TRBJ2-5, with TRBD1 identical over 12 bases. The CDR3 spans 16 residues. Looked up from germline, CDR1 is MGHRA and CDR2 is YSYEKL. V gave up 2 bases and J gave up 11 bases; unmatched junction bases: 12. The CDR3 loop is CASSQTGTGGRWEQYF. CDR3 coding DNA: TGCGCCAGCAGCCAAACCGGGACAGGGGGCAGGTGGGAGCAGTACTTC.

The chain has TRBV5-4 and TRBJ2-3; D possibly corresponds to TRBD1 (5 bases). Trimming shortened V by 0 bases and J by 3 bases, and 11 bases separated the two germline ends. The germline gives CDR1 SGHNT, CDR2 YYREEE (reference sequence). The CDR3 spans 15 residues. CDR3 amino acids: CASSLAQDTTDTQYF. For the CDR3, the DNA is TGTGCCAGCAGCTTGGCGCAGGACACGACAGATACGCAGTATTTT.

The CDR3 DNA reads as TGTGCCAGCAGTGAAAGCGAAACCCTCCAAGGTTTCTTT. The encoded protein is CASSESETLQGFF. The chain couples TRBV6-1 to TRBJ1-1; D remains unclear. The CDR3 runs to 13 residues. V lost 2 bases and J lost 13, with 17 bases in between. CDR1 is MNHNS, CDR2 SASEGT, per germline.

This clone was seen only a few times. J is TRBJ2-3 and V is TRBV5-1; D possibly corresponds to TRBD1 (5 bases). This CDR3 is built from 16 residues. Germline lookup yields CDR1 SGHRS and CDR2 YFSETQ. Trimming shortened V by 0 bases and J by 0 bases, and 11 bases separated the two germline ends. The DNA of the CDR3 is TGCGCCAGCAGCTTGGTAGGGGCTACTAGCACAGATACGCAGTATTTT. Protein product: CASSLVGATSTDTQYF.

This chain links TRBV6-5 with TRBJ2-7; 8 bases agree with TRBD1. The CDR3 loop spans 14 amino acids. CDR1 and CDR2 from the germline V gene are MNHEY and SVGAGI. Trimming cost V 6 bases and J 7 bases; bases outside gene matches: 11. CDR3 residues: CASSPDRGRGEQYF. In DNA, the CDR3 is TGTGCCAGCAGCCCCGACAGGGGAAGAGGGGAGCAGTACTTC.

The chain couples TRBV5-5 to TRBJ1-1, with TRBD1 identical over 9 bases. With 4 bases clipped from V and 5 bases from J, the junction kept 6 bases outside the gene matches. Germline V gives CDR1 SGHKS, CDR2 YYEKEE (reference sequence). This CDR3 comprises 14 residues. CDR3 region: CASSEQGARTEAFF. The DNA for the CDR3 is TGTGCCAGCAGCGAACAGGGGGCTCGGACTGAAGCTTTCTTT.

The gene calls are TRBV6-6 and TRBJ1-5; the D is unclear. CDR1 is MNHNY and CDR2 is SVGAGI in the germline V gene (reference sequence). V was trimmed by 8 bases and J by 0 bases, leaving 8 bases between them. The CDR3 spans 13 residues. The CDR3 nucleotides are TGTGCCAGCGTTCGGGATAGCAATCAGCCCCAGCATTTT. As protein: CASVRDSNQPQHF.

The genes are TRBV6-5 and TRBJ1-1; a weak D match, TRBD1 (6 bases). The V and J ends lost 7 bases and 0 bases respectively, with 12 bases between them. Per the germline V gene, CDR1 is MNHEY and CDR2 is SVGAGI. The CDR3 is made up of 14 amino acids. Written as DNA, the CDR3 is TGTGCCAGCATCAGGGGTCCCATGAACACTGAAGCTTTCTTT. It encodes CASIRGPMNTEAFF.

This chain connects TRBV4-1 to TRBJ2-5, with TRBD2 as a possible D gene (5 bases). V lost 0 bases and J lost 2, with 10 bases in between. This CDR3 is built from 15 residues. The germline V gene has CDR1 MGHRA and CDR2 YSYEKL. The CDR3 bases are TGCGCCAGCAGCCAAGATGTCGGGGTTCAAGAGACCCAGTACTTC. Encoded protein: CASSQDVGVQETQYF.

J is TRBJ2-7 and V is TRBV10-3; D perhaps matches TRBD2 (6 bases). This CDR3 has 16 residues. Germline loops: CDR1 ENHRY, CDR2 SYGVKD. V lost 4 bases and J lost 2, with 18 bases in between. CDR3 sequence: CAISGGVVAVTYEQYF. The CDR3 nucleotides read TGTGCCATCAGTGGAGGGGTGGTAGCGGTTACCTACGAGCAGTACTTC.

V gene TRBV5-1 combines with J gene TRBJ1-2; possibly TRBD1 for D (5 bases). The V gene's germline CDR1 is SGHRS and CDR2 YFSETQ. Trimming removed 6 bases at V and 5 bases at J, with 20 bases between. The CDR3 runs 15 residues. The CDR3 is CASNPGGAVQYGYTF. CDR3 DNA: TGCGCCAGCAACCCCGGCGGGGCAGTTCAATATGGCTACACCTTC.

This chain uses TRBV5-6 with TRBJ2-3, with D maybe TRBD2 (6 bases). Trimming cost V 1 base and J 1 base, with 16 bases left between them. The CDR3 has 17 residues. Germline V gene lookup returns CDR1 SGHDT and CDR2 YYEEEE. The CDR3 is CASSLLIGGARTDTQYF. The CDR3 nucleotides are TGTGCCAGCAGCTTGCTCATAGGAGGGGCGCGCACAGATACGCAGTATTTT.

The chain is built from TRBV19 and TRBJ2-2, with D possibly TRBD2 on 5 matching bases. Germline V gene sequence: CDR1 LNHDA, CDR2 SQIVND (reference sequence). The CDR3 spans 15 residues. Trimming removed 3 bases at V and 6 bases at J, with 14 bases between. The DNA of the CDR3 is TGTGCCAGTAGTATTGTGGTCAGCGGCGCCGGGGAGCTGTTTTTT. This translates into CASSIVVSGAGELFF.

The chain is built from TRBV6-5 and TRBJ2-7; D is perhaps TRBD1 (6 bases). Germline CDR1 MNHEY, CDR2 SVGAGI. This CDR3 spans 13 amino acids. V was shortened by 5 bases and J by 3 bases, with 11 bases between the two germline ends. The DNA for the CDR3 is TGTGCCAGCAGTAGGCAGGGGTTCTACGAGCAGTACTTC. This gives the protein CASSRQGFYEQYF.

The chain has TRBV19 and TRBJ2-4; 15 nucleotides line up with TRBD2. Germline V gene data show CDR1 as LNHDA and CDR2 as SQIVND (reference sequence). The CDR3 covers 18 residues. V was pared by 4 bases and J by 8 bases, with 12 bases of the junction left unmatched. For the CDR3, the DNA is TGTGCCAGTAGTAGGGGCCGGACTAGCGGGAGGGCCGAGTACATTCAGTACTTC. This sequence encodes CASSRGRTSGRAEYIQYF.

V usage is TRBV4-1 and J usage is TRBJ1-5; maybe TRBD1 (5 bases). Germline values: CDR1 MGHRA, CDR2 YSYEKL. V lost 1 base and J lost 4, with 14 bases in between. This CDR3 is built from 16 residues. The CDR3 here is CASSQVVQGINQPQHF. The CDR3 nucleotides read TGCGCCAGCAGCCAAGTCGTCCAGGGAATAAATCAGCCCCAGCATTTT.